The sequence of this T cell receptor (beta chain) was determined in a study of blood T cell repertoires in COVID-19. Each participant's cohort was designated according to participant-reported clinical history. Original handling: Amplifying reference gene primers gave estimates of nucleated cell counts. Some clones are missing from TCRdb's copy, which holds only in-frame ones; the method was immunoSEQ multiplex PCR. V and J calls and clone size are copied from that table; D and trimming were computed from the DNA. Of more than 300,000 clones in the sample, about 90% were seen once. With 7 bases clipped from V and 0 bases from J, the junction kept 6 bases outside the gene matches. The CDR3 has 15 residues. The germline V gene encodes CDR1 MNHEY and CDR2 SMNVEV (reference sequence).

This clonotype was sampled from a man aged 40-49 years in a cohort exposed to, infected with or recovered from COVID-19 (not recorded which). The sequencing sample was made of PBMCs or T cells enriched from blood (not recorded which). The chain has TRBV27 and TRBJ2-3; 8 nucleotides line up with TRBD2. The CDR3 nucleotides are TGTGCCAGCAAGGCGAAGCGGGAGAGCACAGATACGCAGTATTTT. This encodes CASKAKRESTDTQYF.